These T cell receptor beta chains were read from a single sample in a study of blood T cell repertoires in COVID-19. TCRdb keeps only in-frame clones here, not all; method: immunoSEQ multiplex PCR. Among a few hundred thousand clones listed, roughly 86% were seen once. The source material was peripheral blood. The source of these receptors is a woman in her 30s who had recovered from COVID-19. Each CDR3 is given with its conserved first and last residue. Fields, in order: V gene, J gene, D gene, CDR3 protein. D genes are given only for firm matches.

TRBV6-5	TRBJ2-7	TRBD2	CASSYSAGERSYEQYF
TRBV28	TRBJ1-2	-	CASVPGGGSRRYGYTF
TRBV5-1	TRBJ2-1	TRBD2	CASSPFPGGATYNEQFF
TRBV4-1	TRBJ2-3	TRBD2	CASTALAGGKTSTDTQYF
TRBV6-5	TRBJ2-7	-	CASSYSNSPIEQYF
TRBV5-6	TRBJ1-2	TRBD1	CASSRLDRERNYGYTF
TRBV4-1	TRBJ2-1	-	CASSQDRQAHEQFF
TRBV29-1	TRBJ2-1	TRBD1	CSVEPDGDRARNEQFF
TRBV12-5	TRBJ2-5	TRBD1	CASGPGTEETQYF
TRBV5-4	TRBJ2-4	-	CASSLAVGPAKNIQYF
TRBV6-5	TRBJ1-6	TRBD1	CASSRTGEGSSPLHF
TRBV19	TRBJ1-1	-	CASSPGGRRGNTEAFF
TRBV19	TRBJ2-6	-	CASSTLTAILNSGANVLTF
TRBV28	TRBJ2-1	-	CASKDNSYNEQFF
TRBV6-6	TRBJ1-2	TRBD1	CASSYSVTGVDGYTF
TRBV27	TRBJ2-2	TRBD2	CASSPLGLAGPGTTGELFF
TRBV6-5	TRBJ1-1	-	CASRISANTNTEAFF
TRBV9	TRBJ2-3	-	CASSASSPTDTQYF
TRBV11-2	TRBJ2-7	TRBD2	CASSLASQRESGEQYF
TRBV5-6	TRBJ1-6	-	CASSLASGNGDSPLHF
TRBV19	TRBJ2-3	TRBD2	CASSSARGGVFTDTQYF
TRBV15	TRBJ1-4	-	CATSRDGEKKLFF
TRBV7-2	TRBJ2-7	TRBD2	CASSWSSGGSYEQYF
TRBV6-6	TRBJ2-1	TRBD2	CASSYVLAGGYNEQFF
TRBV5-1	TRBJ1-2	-	CASSLLLADYGYTF
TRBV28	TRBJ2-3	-	CASSPPSPDTQYF
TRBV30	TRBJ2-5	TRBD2	CAWSPWTSEETQYF
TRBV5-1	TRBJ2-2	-	CASSLDRTNTGELFF
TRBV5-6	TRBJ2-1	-	CASSRRGTSYNEQFF
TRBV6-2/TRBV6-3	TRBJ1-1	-	CASSYSSTGTHF
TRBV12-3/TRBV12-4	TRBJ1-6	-	CASSLKGKSPLHF
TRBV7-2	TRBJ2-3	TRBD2	CASSLAGLAGGPKDTQYF
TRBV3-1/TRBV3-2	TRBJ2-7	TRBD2	CASSHGTSREQYF
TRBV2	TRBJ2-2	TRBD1	CASGRQGAKGGELFF
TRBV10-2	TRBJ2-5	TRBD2	CASIGLAGAETQYF
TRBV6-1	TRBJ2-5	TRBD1	CASSDRDRGHGTQYF
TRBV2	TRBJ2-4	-	CASSEVHGGGIQYF
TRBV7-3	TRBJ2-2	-	CASSLGLNTGELFF
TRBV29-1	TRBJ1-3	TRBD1	CSVWQGDKNTIYF
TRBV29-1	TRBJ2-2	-	CSVVTVSGTGELFF
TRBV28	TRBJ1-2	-	CASSLSGLEGGYGYTF
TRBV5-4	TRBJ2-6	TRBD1	CASSPATGGARGANVLTF
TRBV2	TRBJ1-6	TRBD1	CATGQGSYNSPLHF
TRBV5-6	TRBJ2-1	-	CASSLLFRGQNNEQFF
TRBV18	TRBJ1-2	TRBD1	CASSADRTRSYTF